The present TCR beta chain was sequenced within a study of blood T cell repertoires in COVID-19. Study-wide context: In each case, the material was cDNA or gDNA derived from T cells, B-cell-depleted T cells, or PBMCs.

This clone is a singleton in its sample. This CDR3 spans 15 amino acids. Germline V gene lookup returns CDR1 LNHDA and CDR2 SQIVND (reference sequence). V gave up 1 base and J gave up 0 bases, with 6 bases separating them. Methods used by the authors: Reference gene primer amplification gave estimated nucleated cell counts. Sequenced by immunoSEQ multiplex PCR; TCRdb stores in-frame clones only, minus some. The D gene and trimming were derived from the DNA, and the V and J assignments and clone size from that table. The sample shows some 230,000 clones, about 80% of them seen only once. This clonotype was obtained from an older woman with acute or convalescent COVID-19. The V and J genes are TRBV19 and TRBJ2-2; D may be TRBD1 (6 bases). Sequenced: peripheral blood. The chain's CDR3 is CASSIGQANTGELFF. The DNA of the CDR3 is TGTGCCAGTAGTATAGGACAGGCGAACACCGGGGAGCTGTTTTTT.